A single sample is the source of the 13 T cell receptor beta chains below, sequenced in a study of T cells in Graves' hyperthyroidism and ophthalmopathy. Template material for amplifying TCR beta CDR3 regions consisted of RNA transcripts. The HTBI primer set drove a first-round RT-PCR of the TCR CDR3. MiXCR, applied by TCRdb to the multiplex PCR reads, yields one record per CDR3 protein. The table records about 500,000 distinct CDR3 sequences, approximately 16% of them present only once. The sequencing input was blood. These receptor sequences come from a woman under 30 with Graves' hyperthyroidism.

This clonotype turned up a few times. V gene TRBV18 combines with J gene TRBJ2-1; 8 bases map to TRBD2. Germline values: CDR1 KGHSH, CDR2 LQKENI. This CDR3 comprises 15 residues. The trim removed 4 bases at V and 6 bases at J, leaving 8 bases unmatched. CDR3 residues: CASSRTSGDPNEQFF. The CDR3 DNA is TGTGCCAGCTCACGAACTAGCGGAGACCCCAATGAGCAGTTCTTC.

The chain uses TRBV25-1 and TRBJ1-2; D not certain. The CDR3 length is 13 residues. Trimming stripped 4 bases from V and 7 bases from J, with 13 bases between. Germline loops: CDR1 MGHDK, CDR2 SYGVNS. For the CDR3, the DNA is TGTGCCAGCAGTGTCGACCTAGGCGGTGGCTACACCTTC. Translating it yields CASSVDLGGGYTF.

The chain couples TRBV2 to TRBJ2-5; 12 positions agree with TRBD2. Germline values: CDR1 SNHLY, CDR2 FYNNEI. Losses at the gene ends were 4 bases for V and 3 bases for J; bases not matched to a gene: 0. The CDR3 sequence is 14 residues long. CDR3 in amino acids: CASSGTSGEETQYF. In nucleotides, the CDR3 is TGTGCCAGCAGTGGGACTAGCGGGGAAGAGACCCAGTACTTC.

This clonotype was counted ten times or more. V usage is TRBV20-1 and J usage is TRBJ2-3; TRBD2 matches at 10 bases. The CDR3 is 16 residues long. V lost 0 bases and J lost 4; bases outside the gene matches: 7. Germline V gene data show CDR1 as DFQATT and CDR2 as SNEGSKA (reference sequence). This CDR3 is CSARDVLAGVADTQYF. The CDR3 DNA is TGCAGTGCTAGAGATGTTCTAGCGGGAGTCGCAGATACGCAGTATTTT.

The gene calls are TRBV9 and TRBJ2-7; tentative D call: TRBD2 (6 bases). Per the germline V gene, CDR1 is SGDLS and CDR2 is YYNGEE. V was pared by 3 bases and J by 5 bases, with 30 bases between. The CDR3 sequence is 19 residues long. CDR3 sequence (DNA): TGTGCCAGCAGCGAATCACATCTCGAACCGCCGGGCGGACTAAACGAGCAGTACTTC. This gives the protein CASSESHLEPPGGLNEQYF.

The genes are TRBV7-9 and TRBJ2-2; perhaps TRBD1 as D (6 bases). Deletions cut 4 bases from V and 4 bases from J, with 13 bases between. The CDR3 contains 15 residues. Germline V gene sequence: CDR1 SEHNR, CDR2 FQNEAQ (reference sequence). Written as DNA, the CDR3 is TGTGCCAGCAGCTCCAGGGACAAGTTCACCGGGGAGCTGTTTTTT. It yields the protein CASSSRDKFTGELFF.

This chain uses TRBV15 with TRBJ2-3; D is perhaps TRBD1 or TRBD2 (5 bases each). Deletions cut 1 base from V and 2 bases from J, with 22 bases between. This CDR3 region has 19 residues. The germline gives CDR1 LNHNV, CDR2 YYDKDF (reference sequence). The CDR3 sequence is CATSRGPGPRDRYTDTQYF. DNA for the CDR3: TGTGCCACCAGCAGAGGTCCCGGGCCCAGGGACCGATACACAGATACGCAGTATTTT. Drawing the rest from reference TRBV15 and TRBJ2-3, the complete variable domain is DAMVIQNPRYQVTQFGKPVTLSCSQTLNHNVMYWYQQKSSQAPKLLFHYYDKDFNNEADTPDNFQSRRPNTSFCFLDIRSPGLGDTAMYLCATSRGPGPRDRYTDTQYFGPGTRLTVL.

Many counts were recorded for this clonotype. The V call is TRBV7-2, the J call TRBJ2-7, with D possibly being TRBD2 (6 bases). Germline V gene sequence: CDR1 SGHTA, CDR2 FQGNSA. The germline V and J ends were trimmed by 0 bases and 0 bases, with 9 bases remaining between them. CDR3 length equals 15 residues. In nucleotides, the CDR3 is TGTGCCAGCAGCTTAGCGGGGGGAGGCTCCTACGAGCAGTACTTC. It codes for CASSLAGGGSYEQYF.

The chain uses TRBV10-2 and TRBJ2-4, with D tentatively TRBD2 (6 bases). The V gene's germline CDR1 is WSHSY and CDR2 SAAADI. The CDR3 has 15 amino acids. Trimming cost V 0 bases and J 8 bases, with 14 bases left between them. CDR3 in DNA: TGCGCCAGCAGTGAGTCGGGGGGAATTTTGGACATTCAGTACTTC. Amino acid sequence: CASSESGGILDIQYF.

V and J are TRBV7-2 and TRBJ2-5; TRBD2 agrees at 13 bases. CDR3 length equals 18 residues. Per the germline V gene, CDR1 is SGHTA and CDR2 is FQGNSA. V shed 1 base, J shed 2 bases, and the junction held 7 bases outside the gene matches. The chain's CDR3 is CASSLGTSGRVGQETQYF. The CDR3 DNA sequence: TGTGCCAGCAGCTTAGGGACTAGCGGGAGAGTAGGTCAAGAGACCCAGTACTTC.

The CDR3 loop is CSAIPLEGNEKLFF. In nucleotides, the CDR3 is TGCAGTGCTATCCCTCTCGAAGGCAATGAAAAACTGTTTTTT. This rearrangement joins TRBV20-1 to TRBJ1-4; D gene ambiguous. The CDR3 loop spans 14 amino acids. Germline CDR1 reads DFQATT; CDR2 reads SNEGSKA (reference sequence). V was clipped by 4 bases and J by 5 bases, with 14 bases between them.

The sample holds many counts of this clonotype. The V gene is TRBV20-1, the J gene TRBJ2-3, with 10 bases aligning to TRBD1. CDR3 length equals 13 residues. Looked up from germline, CDR1 is DFQATT and CDR2 is SNEGSKA (reference sequence). J was trimmed by 4 bases and V by 6 bases; bases with no gene match: 4. CDR3 region: CSAGDRGADTQYF. Here the CDR3 DNA reads TGCAGTGCGGGGGACAGGGGAGCAGATACGCAGTATTTT.

In this sample, this clonotype turned up a few times. This rearrangement joins TRBV20-1 to TRBJ2-1; the match to TRBD2 covers 7 bases. The ends lost 2 bases at V and 9 bases at J; junction bases unmatched: 19. Germline V gene lookup returns CDR1 DFQATT and CDR2 SNEGSKA (reference sequence). The CDR3 length is 17 residues. As DNA, the CDR3 is TGCAGTGCTAGATACCGGAGCGCTAGCGGAAGTAACGGTGAGCAGTTCTTC. Its protein is CSARYRSASGSNGEQFF.